This is a list of T cell receptor beta chains from one sample in a study of blood T cell repertoires in COVID-19. TCRdb keeps only in-frame clones here, not all; method: immunoSEQ multiplex PCR. The repertoire includes about 300,000 clones, around 88% of them detected once, and 5.5% to 8% sits in the top ten. The material sequenced was peripheral blood. All receptors derive from a woman younger than 45 who had recovered from COVID-19. Both conserved end residues are part of each CDR3. The D gene is left open where the match is weak. Where a row states a size, it is once, few, many or the class of an expanded clone; other rows omit it.

J gene: TRBJ2-7
clone size: NA
V gene: TRBV27
D gene: NA
CDR3 protein: CASSPHGEGVYEQYF
CDR3 DNA: TGTGCCAGCAGTCCACACGGCGAAGGGGTCTACGAGCAGTACTTC

J gene: TRBJ2-7
clone size: NA
V gene: TRBV12-3/TRBV12-4
D gene: TRBD1
CDR3 protein: CASSPTGNEQYF
CDR3 DNA: TGTGCCAGCAGTCCGACAGGGAACGAGCAGTACTTC

J gene: TRBJ1-5
clone size: NA
V gene: TRBV7-2
D gene: TRBD1
CDR3 protein: CASSLAYWQGDNQPQHF
CDR3 DNA: TGTGCCAGCAGCCTAGCCTATTGGCAGGGGGACAATCAGCCCCAGCATTTT

J gene: TRBJ2-2
clone size: NA
V gene: TRBV3-1/TRBV3-2
D gene: TRBD1
CDR3 protein: CASSQALTGPPTGELFF
CDR3 DNA: TGTGCCAGCAGCCAAGCTCTGACAGGGCCTCCCACCGGGGAGCTGTTTTTT

J gene: TRBJ2-7
clone size: NA
V gene: TRBV2
D gene: NA
CDR3 protein: CASSEVFQGSNEQYF
CDR3 DNA: TGTGCCAGCAGTGAAGTCTTCCAGGGGAGTAACGAGCAGTACTTC

J gene: TRBJ2-3
clone size: NA
V gene: TRBV6-6
D gene: TRBD1
CDR3 protein: CASSAGTVTDTQYF
CDR3 DNA: TGTGCCAGCAGCGCCGGGACAGTCACAGATACGCAGTATTTT

J gene: TRBJ1-1
clone size: NA
V gene: TRBV7-8
D gene: NA
CDR3 protein: CASSFDIRTEAFF
CDR3 DNA: TGTGCCAGCAGCTTCGACATCCGCACTGAAGCTTTCTTT

J gene: TRBJ1-2
clone size: once
V gene: TRBV3-1/TRBV3-2
D gene: NA
CDR3 protein: CASSQDSGDYGYTF
CDR3 DNA: TGTGCCAGCAGCCAAGATTCAGGGGACTATGGCTACACCTTC

J gene: TRBJ1-1
clone size: NA
V gene: TRBV27
D gene: TRBD1
CDR3 protein: CASQGANMNTEAFF
CDR3 DNA: TGTGCCAGTCAGGGGGCGAACATGAACACTGAAGCTTTCTTT

J gene: TRBJ1-1
clone size: NA
V gene: TRBV7-2
D gene: NA
CDR3 protein: CASSRQVRTEAFF
CDR3 DNA: TGTGCCAGCAGCCGACAGGTTCGCACTGAAGCTTTCTTT

J gene: TRBJ2-7
clone size: NA
V gene: TRBV28
D gene: NA
CDR3 protein: CASTPGTYEQYF
CDR3 DNA: TGTGCCAGCACCCCAGGGACCTACGAGCAGTACTTC

J gene: TRBJ2-3
clone size: once
V gene: TRBV28
D gene: NA
CDR3 protein: CASSAPGTDTQYF
CDR3 DNA: TGTGCCAGCAGCGCCCCGGGCACAGATACGCAGTATTTT

J gene: TRBJ1-2
clone size: NA
V gene: TRBV7-2
D gene: NA
CDR3 protein: CASSLGGTRYGYTF
CDR3 DNA: TGTGCCAGCAGCTTAGGGGGGACACGATATGGCTACACCTTC

J gene: TRBJ1-4
clone size: NA
V gene: TRBV29-1
D gene: NA
CDR3 protein: CSVEDLGEKLFF
CDR3 DNA: TGCAGCGTTGAAGATCTAGGTGAAAAACTGTTTTTT

J gene: TRBJ2-5
clone size: NA
V gene: TRBV14
D gene: TRBD2
CDR3 protein: CASSHPLWGGWETQYF
CDR3 DNA: TGTGCCAGCAGCCACCCCTTATGGGGGGGTTGGGAGACCCAGTACTTC

J gene: TRBJ2-1
clone size: few
V gene: TRBV9
D gene: NA
CDR3 protein: CASSVSVRDGNEQFF
CDR3 DNA: TGTGCCAGCAGCGTATCCGTGCGGGACGGCAATGAGCAGTTCTTC

J gene: TRBJ2-3
clone size: NA
V gene: TRBV5-1
D gene: TRBD2
CDR3 protein: CASSTGLAGGTDTQYF
CDR3 DNA: TGCGCCAGCAGCACCGGACTAGCGGGGGGCACAGATACGCAGTATTTT

J gene: TRBJ2-5
clone size: NA
V gene: TRBV18
D gene: NA
CDR3 protein: CASSPLRGGEETQYF
CDR3 DNA: TGTGCCAGCTCACCACTGCGGGGTGGGGAAGAGACCCAGTACTTC

J gene: TRBJ1-5
clone size: NA
V gene: TRBV6-5
D gene: NA
CDR3 protein: CASSLEQGDNQPQHF
CDR3 DNA: TGTGCCAGCAGTTTGGAACAAGGGGACAATCAGCCCCAGCATTTT

J gene: TRBJ2-1
clone size: once
V gene: TRBV5-6
D gene: TRBD1
CDR3 protein: CASTLAGTGDLLQFF
CDR3 DNA: TGTGCCAGCACCTTGGCCGGGACAGGGGACTTACTCCAGTTCTTC

J gene: TRBJ2-2
clone size: NA
V gene: TRBV5-4
D gene: TRBD2
CDR3 protein: CASSLDGGGAPGELFF
CDR3 DNA: TGTGCCAGCAGCTTGGACGGCGGGGGGGCCCCCGGGGAGCTGTTTTTT

J gene: TRBJ1-5
clone size: NA
V gene: TRBV5-1
D gene: NA
CDR3 protein: CASSFGSGSNQPQHF
CDR3 DNA: TGCGCCAGCAGCTTTGGGTCAGGGAGCAATCAGCCCCAGCATTTT

J gene: TRBJ1-1
clone size: NA
V gene: TRBV11-2
D gene: TRBD1
CDR3 protein: CASSFDRVEAFF
CDR3 DNA: TGTGCCAGCAGCTTCGACAGGGTGGAAGCTTTCTTT

J gene: TRBJ2-3
clone size: NA
V gene: TRBV7-7
D gene: TRBD1
CDR3 protein: CASSPTRDRGFTDTQYF
CDR3 DNA: TGTGCCAGCAGCCCAACCAGGGACAGGGGGTTCACAGATACGCAGTATTTT

J gene: TRBJ1-4
clone size: once
V gene: TRBV5-4
D gene: NA
CDR3 protein: CASSLAGTNEKLFF
CDR3 DNA: TGTGCCAGCAGCTTGGCCGGGACTAATGAAAAACTGTTTTTT

J gene: TRBJ2-2
clone size: NA
V gene: TRBV9
D gene: NA
CDR3 protein: CASSVRSGTGELFF
CDR3 DNA: TGTGCCAGCAGCGTTCGGTCGGGGACCGGGGAGCTGTTTTTT

J gene: TRBJ1-5
clone size: NA
V gene: TRBV7-9
D gene: NA
CDR3 protein: CASSLKGVGQPQHF
CDR3 DNA: TGTGCCAGCAGCTTAAAGGGGGTGGGTCAGCCCCAGCATTTT

J gene: TRBJ2-1
clone size: NA
V gene: TRBV7-2
D gene: NA
CDR3 protein: CASSFSPSYNEQFF
CDR3 DNA: TGTGCCAGCAGCTTTAGCCCCTCCTACAATGAGCAGTTCTTC

J gene: TRBJ1-5
clone size: NA
V gene: TRBV6-2/TRBV6-3
D gene: TRBD1
CDR3 protein: CASSLTSGQGNQPQHF
CDR3 DNA: TGTGCCAGCAGCCTTACGTCGGGACAGGGGAATCAGCCCCAGCATTTT

J gene: TRBJ1-1
clone size: NA
V gene: TRBV28
D gene: TRBD1
CDR3 protein: CASSSTGEEAFF
CDR3 DNA: TGTGCCAGCAGTTCGACAGGGGAAGAAGCTTTCTTT

J gene: TRBJ1-4
clone size: NA
V gene: TRBV27
D gene: NA
CDR3 protein: CASSFSAGHNEKLFF
CDR3 DNA: TGTGCCAGCAGTTTTTCCGCAGGGCATAATGAAAAACTGTTTTTT

J gene: TRBJ2-7
clone size: NA
V gene: TRBV11-2
D gene: NA
CDR3 protein: CASSLLRTSVVEQYF
CDR3 DNA: TGTGCCAGCAGCTTATTACGGACTTCAGTCGTCGAGCAGTACTTC

J gene: TRBJ2-2
clone size: NA
V gene: TRBV5-4
D gene: TRBD1
CDR3 protein: CASSETGGSDTGELFF
CDR3 DNA: TGTGCCAGCAGCGAGACAGGGGGCTCGGACACCGGGGAGCTGTTTTTT

J gene: TRBJ1-4
clone size: NA
V gene: TRBV5-4
D gene: TRBD1
CDR3 protein: CASSPGQLNEKLFF
CDR3 DNA: TGTGCCAGCAGCCCGGGACAGCTTAATGAAAAACTGTTTTTT

J gene: TRBJ1-2
clone size: NA
V gene: TRBV6-6
D gene: NA
CDR3 protein: CASSYTHRVDGYTF
CDR3 DNA: TGTGCCAGCAGTTACACCCACAGGGTTGATGGCTACACCTTC

J gene: TRBJ2-3
clone size: NA
V gene: TRBV19
D gene: NA
CDR3 protein: CASSIRVRASTDTQYF
CDR3 DNA: TGTGCCAGTAGTATCAGGGTCAGGGCTAGCACAGATACGCAGTATTTT

J gene: TRBJ2-5
clone size: NA
V gene: TRBV6-5
D gene: NA
CDR3 protein: CASSRTGTLETQYF
CDR3 DNA: TGTGCCAGCAGTAGAACCGGGACTTTGGAGACCCAGTACTTC